This TCR beta chain was captured in a study of blood T cell repertoires in COVID-19. Study context: Samples representing acute and convalescent COVID-19 were sourced from the United States, Italy and Spain. T cells, B-cell-depleted T cells, or PBMCs provided the cDNA or gDNA that served as material.

With 1 base removed from V and 5 bases from J, the gap between germline ends came to 5 bases. The CDR3 totals 12 residues. Germline assignment: CDR1 SGHTA and CDR2 FQGNSA. Per the original methods: Reference gene primers were amplified, and this amplification served to estimate nucleated cell counts. Profiled with immunoSEQ multiplex PCR; TCRdb holds only in-frame clones, not every one. That table supplies the V and J calls and clone size; D and trimming were determined from the DNA. The data contain roughly 190,000 clones, roughly three quarters of them seen just once; the ten biggest clones take up approximately 8.6%.

The chain is built from TRBV7-2 and TRBJ1-2; no definite D call. The source material was peripheral blood. The TCR sequence derives from a woman between 50 and 59 years old with active or convalescent COVID-19. CDR3 protein: CASSLGEYGYTF. The CDR3, as DNA: TGTGCCAGCAGCTTAGGCGAGTATGGCTACACCTTC.